This entry lists 23 T cell receptor beta chains sequenced from one sample in a study of CD8 T cells in ankylosing spondylitis. Study findings and constraints: Within ankylosing spondylitis blood, a TCR beta motif made up of seven or eight highly homologous variants appeared to be characteristic.

TCRdb re-called the 5' RACE reads with MiXCR, one entry per CDR3 protein. The sample lists about 540,000 distinct CDR3 sequences, about 12% occurring once. No antigen is known for these receptors. Sequencing was performed on blood, either unsorted or a sorted T cell fraction (not recorded which). The receptors stem from a male donor with ankylosing spondylitis.

This clonotype appeared a few times. The chain employs TRBV14 and TRBJ2-1; the D gene could be TRBD1 or TRBD2 (6 bases each). V lost 0 bases, J lost 5 bases, and 17 bases lay in between. The CDR3 is made up of 17 amino acids. The germline gives CDR1 SGHDN, CDR2 FVKESK. The CDR3 DNA sequence: TGTGCCAGCAGCCAAGACAGGGGACTCCGGCGCCACAATGAGCAGTTCTTC. Translation gives CASSQDRGLRRHNEQFF.

The sample holds many counts of this clonotype. V and J are TRBV5-1 and TRBJ2-1; TRBD2 might be the D (5 bases). The CDR3 runs to 15 residues. Per the germline V gene, CDR1 is SGHRS and CDR2 is YFSETQ. The germline V and J ends were trimmed by 2 bases and 3 bases, with 12 bases remaining between them. The CDR3 sequence: CASSFEGLDYNEQFF. The DNA for the CDR3 is TGCGCCAGCAGCTTTGAGGGCCTAGACTACAATGAGCAGTTCTTC. Supplemented by reference TRBV5-1 and TRBJ2-1, the full variable domain reads KAGVTQTPRYLIKTRGQQVTLSCSPISGHRSVSWYQQTPGQGLQFLFEYFSETQRNKGNFPGRFSGRQFSNSRSEMNVSTLELGDSALYLCASSFEGLDYNEQFFGPGTRLTVL.

This clonotype was counted a few times. The V call is TRBV5-5, the J call TRBJ2-1, with TRBD1 matching over 7 bases. In germline, CDR1 is SGHKS, CDR2 YYEKEE (reference sequence). V gave up 1 base and J gave up 9 bases; unmatched junction bases: 13. This CDR3 region has 16 residues. The CDR3 sequence is CASSLRGQPMASEQFF. Written as DNA, the CDR3 is TGTGCCAGCAGCTTGAGGGGACAGCCCATGGCTAGTGAGCAGTTCTTC.

The rearrangement uses TRBV11-2 and TRBJ2-3; D gene unclear. This CDR3 comprises 12 residues. Deletions cut 5 bases from V and 6 bases from J, with 9 bases between. Germline CDR1 and CDR2: SGHAT and FQNNGV. This CDR3 is CASSQFGDTQYF. CDR3 nucleotides: TGTGCCAGCAGCCAATTCGGGGATACGCAGTATTTT.

This clonotype was found a few times. The genes are TRBV27 and TRBJ2-2; the D is unclear. Germline V gives CDR1 MNHEY, CDR2 SMNVEV (reference sequence). V shed 2 bases and J shed 7 bases, with 11 bases lying between them. The CDR3 extends over 14 amino acids. CDR3 nucleotide sequence: TGTGCCAGCAGTTTAATCGGAACGGTCGGGGAGCTGTTTTTT. Protein sequence: CASSLIGTVGELFF.

This clonotype has a handful of counts. The rearrangement links TRBV15 to TRBJ1-1, with 12 bases that match TRBD1. CDR3 length equals 17 residues. J lost 3 bases, V lost 1 base, and 6 bases had no gene match. Germline assignment: CDR1 LNHNV and CDR2 YYDKDF (reference sequence). CDR3 bases: TGTGCCACCAGCAGAGGCGGGACAGGGGGCCTCTACACTGAAGCTTTCTTT. This encodes CATSRGGTGGLYTEAFF.

This clonotype was observed at least ten times. The chain links TRBV5-5 to TRBJ2-1; possible D gene TRBD2, 6 bases. Germline V gene sequence: CDR1 SGHKS, CDR2 YYEKEE (reference sequence). The germline V and J ends were trimmed by 0 bases and 7 bases, with 11 bases remaining between them. This CDR3 is 14 amino acids long. The CDR3 sequence is CASSLAGVRNEQFF. Written as DNA, the CDR3 is TGTGCCAGCAGCTTGGCGGGAGTAAGGAATGAGCAGTTCTTC.

This chain uses TRBV5-5 with TRBJ2-5; TRBD1 or TRBD2 may be the D gene (6 bases each). Trimming pared 0 bases from V and 1 base from J, leaving 10 bases between. There are 15 residues in the CDR3. Germline lookup yields CDR1 SGHKS and CDR2 YYEKEE (reference sequence). CDR3 sequence: CASSLGRGIQETQYF. In DNA, the CDR3 is TGTGCCAGCAGCTTGGGGAGGGGGATCCAAGAGACCCAGTACTTC.

V usage is TRBV18 and J usage is TRBJ2-3; 11 bases are a match to TRBD2. This CDR3 contains 14 residues. Germline V gene sequence: CDR1 KGHSH, CDR2 LQKENI. J gave up 9 bases and V 3 bases, and 5 bases lay outside the gene matches. The CDR3 coding sequence is TGTGCCAGCTCACCGACTAGCGGGAAAGGGACGCAGTATTTT. As protein: CASSPTSGKGTQYF.

The DNA for the CDR3 is TGTGCCAGCAGCTTAGGAGGAGCTAGCGGGGACCGCCACTATGGCTACACCTTC. Translating gives CASSLGGASGDRHYGYTF. V and J are TRBV11-1 and TRBJ1-2, with TRBD1 as a possible D gene (5 bases). V shed 1 base and J shed 3 bases, with 21 bases lying between them. The CDR3 runs 18 residues. Germline V CDR1 and CDR2: SGHAT, FQDESV (reference sequence).

V and J are TRBV5-1 and TRBJ2-1, with 7 bases matching TRBD2. Germline assignment: CDR1 SGHRS and CDR2 YFSETQ. The CDR3 has 17 residues. J was trimmed by 4 bases and V by 4 bases; bases with no gene match: 14. CDR3 nucleotide sequence: TGCGCCAGCAGCCGACGGGGGGACTCACCTAATTACAATGAGCAGTTCTTC. Amino acids: CASSRRGDSPNYNEQFF. The full variable domain, its missing parts supplied by reference TRBV5-1 and TRBJ2-1, is KAGVTQTPRYLIKTRGQQVTLSCSPISGHRSVSWYQQTPGQGLQFLFEYFSETQRNKGNFPGRFSGRQFSNSRSEMNVSTLELGDSALYLCASSRRGDSPNYNEQFFGPGTRLTVL.

This clonotype was seen more than once but under ten times. The V call is TRBV7-6, the J call TRBJ2-5, with 8 positions matching TRBD1. The CDR3 length is 17 residues. Germline V gene sequence: CDR1 SGHVS, CDR2 FNYEAQ. Trimming removed 1 base from V and 2 bases from J; junction bases left unmatched: 9. DNA of the CDR3: TGTGCCAGCAGCTTAGTAAGGGAAACAGGGGGGCAAGAGACCCAGTACTTC. Translated: CASSLVRETGGQETQYF.

This clonotype has at least ten counts. The chain links TRBV4-2 to TRBJ2-5; D possibly corresponds to TRBD2 (6 bases). The germline V gene has CDR1 LGHNA and CDR2 YNFKEQ. Trimming shortened V by 4 bases and J by 3 bases, and 12 bases separated the two germline ends. This CDR3 is built from 14 residues. The chain's CDR3 is CASSPGGAEETQYF. In DNA, the CDR3 is TGTGCCAGCAGCCCAGGAGGGGCGGAAGAGACCCAGTACTTC.

This clonotype was seen only once. This chain links TRBV12-3 or TRBV12-4 with TRBJ2-3; possible D gene TRBD2, 6 bases. Trimming removed 4 bases from V and 6 bases from J, with 17 bases in between. There are 15 residues in the CDR3. The CDR3 region is CASSWGNGRRDTQYF. The CDR3 DNA sequence: TGTGCCAGCAGTTGGGGTAACGGGAGAAGGGATACGCAGTATTTT.

This clonotype has at least ten counts. This chain connects TRBV20-1 to TRBJ2-5; 7 bases align to TRBD2. V shed 6 bases and J 2 bases; nucleotides not matched to a gene: 9. The CDR3 has 14 residues. Germline CDR1 is DFQATT and CDR2 is SNEGSKA (reference sequence). The CDR3 DNA reads as TGCAGTGCCGGTCCAGCGGGGAAACAAGAGACCCAGTACTTC. This codes for CSAGPAGKQETQYF.

The V call is TRBV7-2, the J call TRBJ2-2; D is possibly TRBD2 (6 bases). Germline lookup yields CDR1 SGHTA and CDR2 FQGNSA. This CDR3 comprises 14 residues. V gave up 6 bases and J gave up 3 bases, with 11 bases separating them. In DNA form, the CDR3 reads TGTGCCAGCAGACCGGGACTTTACACCGGGGAGCTGTTTTTT. It is translated as CASRPGLYTGELFF.

J is TRBJ2-1 and V is TRBV4-1; the match to TRBD2 covers 7 bases. V lost 4 bases to trimming and J lost 8 bases; unmatched junction nucleotides: 11. This CDR3 is built from 15 residues. Germline values: CDR1 MGHRA, CDR2 YSYEKL. For the CDR3, the DNA is TGCGCCAGCAGCCCCCCCGGGACTAACGTCTATGAGCAGTTCTTC. Translating gives CASSPPGTNVYEQFF.

This clonotype was seen repeatedly, ten times or more. The junction shows a germline mismatch at one end, possibly a read error. As DNA, the CDR3 is TGTGCCAGCAGCTTAGGGAGGACTGAAGCTTTCTTT. As protein: CASSLGRTEAFF. This chain links TRBV12-3 or TRBV12-4 with TRBJ1-1; no clear D gene. The length of the CDR3 is 12 residues.

This clonotype was seen a handful of times. This chain connects TRBV27 to TRBJ2-4; D perhaps matches TRBD1 (6 bases). Looked up from germline, CDR1 is MNHEY and CDR2 is SMNVEV (reference sequence). Trimming removed 10 bases from V and 0 bases from J, with 25 bases in between. This CDR3 has 18 amino acids. The CDR3 spells CANQTSEDSELAKNIQYF. The DNA of the CDR3 is TGTGCCAACCAAACCTCGGAGGACAGTGAACTAGCCAAAAACATTCAGTACTTC.

This sequence joins TRBV6-1 and TRBJ2-5, with 8 bases matching TRBD1. Germline V CDR1 and CDR2: MNHNS, SASEGT. Trimming cost V 5 bases and J 0 bases; bases outside gene matches: 2. This CDR3 is built from 14 residues. The CDR3: CASSLDRDQETQYF. CDR3 bases: TGTGCCAGCAGTCTGGACAGGGACCAAGAGACCCAGTACTTC.

This chain links TRBV18 with TRBJ1-2, with D possibly matching TRBD1 (6 bases). V lost 4 bases and J lost 7, with 16 bases in between. Germline V gives CDR1 KGHSH, CDR2 LQKENI. This CDR3 contains 14 residues. CDR3 DNA sequence: TGTGCCAGCTCACTGGACGAGGGGGAGACTGGCTACACCTTC. It specifies CASSLDEGETGYTF.

CDR3: CASSLDGFYNEQFF. CDR3 sequence (DNA): TGCGCCAGCAGCTTGGATGGATTCTACAATGAGCAGTTCTTC. The genes are TRBV5-1 and TRBJ2-1, with no clear D. This CDR3 contains 14 residues. Trimming removed 0 bases at V and 3 bases at J, with 7 bases between. CDR1 and CDR2 from the germline V gene are SGHRS and YFSETQ.

The chain recombines TRBV10-3 with TRBJ2-5; 8 bases agree with TRBD1. CDR1 and CDR2 from the germline V gene are ENHRY and SYGVKD. Trimming took 6 bases from V and 5 from J; bases not matched to a gene: 2. CDR3 length: 12 residues. DNA for the CDR3: TGTGCCATCAGGACAGGGGAGGAGACCCAGTACTTC. Protein sequence: CAIRTGEETQYF.